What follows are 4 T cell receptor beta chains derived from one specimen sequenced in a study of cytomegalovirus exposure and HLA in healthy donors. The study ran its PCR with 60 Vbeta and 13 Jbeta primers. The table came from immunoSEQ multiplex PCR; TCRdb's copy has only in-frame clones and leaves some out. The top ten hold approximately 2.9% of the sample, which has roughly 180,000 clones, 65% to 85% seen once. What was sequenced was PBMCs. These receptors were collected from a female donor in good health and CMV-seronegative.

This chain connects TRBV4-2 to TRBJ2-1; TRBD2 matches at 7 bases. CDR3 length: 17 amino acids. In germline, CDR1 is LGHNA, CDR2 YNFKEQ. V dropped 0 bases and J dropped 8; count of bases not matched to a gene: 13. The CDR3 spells CASSQDGGAGFNYEQFF. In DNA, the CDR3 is TGTGCCAGCAGCCAAGATGGTGGAGCGGGGTTTAACTATGAGCAGTTCTTC.

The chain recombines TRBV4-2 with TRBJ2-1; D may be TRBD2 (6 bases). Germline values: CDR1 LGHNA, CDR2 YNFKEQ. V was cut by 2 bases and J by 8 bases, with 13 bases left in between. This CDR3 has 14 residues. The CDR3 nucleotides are TGTGCCAGCAGCCAATCCTCTAGCGAAGATGAGCAGTTCTTC. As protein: CASSQSSSEDEQFF.

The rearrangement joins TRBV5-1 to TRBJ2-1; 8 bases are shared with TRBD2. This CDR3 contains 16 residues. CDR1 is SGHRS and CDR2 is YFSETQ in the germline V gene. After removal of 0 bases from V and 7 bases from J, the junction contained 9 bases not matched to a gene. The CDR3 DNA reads TGCGCCAGCAGCTTGGGCGGGGGGATAAAAGGGAATGAGCAGTTCTTC. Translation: CASSLGGGIKGNEQFF.

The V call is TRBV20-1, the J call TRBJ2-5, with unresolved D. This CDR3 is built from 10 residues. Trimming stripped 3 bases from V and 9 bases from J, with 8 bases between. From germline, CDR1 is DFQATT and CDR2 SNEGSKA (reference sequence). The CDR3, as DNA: TGCAGTGCTAGTAGCTGGGCCCAGTACTTC. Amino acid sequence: CSASSWAQYF.